These T cell receptor beta chains were read from a single sample in a study of blood T cells in healthy people across ages. TCRdb independently ran MiXCR on the 5' RACE reads; one entry per CDR3 protein. Here the sample spans around 870,000 distinct CDR3 sequences, around 28% being singletons. Sequencing was performed on blood. The origin of the receptors is a woman of 80 years or more in good health. The conserved cysteine and the conserved F or W are not part of the CDR3 here. The order of the fields is J gene, clone size, V gene, CDR3 length, CDR3 protein. Expanded clones are given a class, and other clones once, few, many or no size at all.

>TRBJ1-2|few|TRBV11-3|11
ASSLRVDASCT
>TRBJ2-1|NA|TRBV9|13
ASSVGGDLYNEQF
>TRBJ1-5|many|TRBV12-3/TRBV12-4|12
ASSLGLGGSPQH
>TRBJ1-2|NA|TRBV6-1|13
ASTKDRAPGSGYT
>TRBJ2-1|few|TRBV12-3/TRBV12-4|17
ASSPGGYGWRGAEGEQF
>TRBJ2-1|NA|TRBV11-1|19
ASSTERRDRGLAGGRNEQF
>TRBJ2-5|NA|TRBV20-1|11
SAPKTGRETQY
>TRBJ2-1|many|TRBV20-1|12
SASLAGGPDEQF
>TRBJ2-7|many|TRBV7-9|13
ASSSDRGRYYEQY
>TRBJ2-1|NA|TRBV12-3/TRBV12-4|8
ASSFSEQF